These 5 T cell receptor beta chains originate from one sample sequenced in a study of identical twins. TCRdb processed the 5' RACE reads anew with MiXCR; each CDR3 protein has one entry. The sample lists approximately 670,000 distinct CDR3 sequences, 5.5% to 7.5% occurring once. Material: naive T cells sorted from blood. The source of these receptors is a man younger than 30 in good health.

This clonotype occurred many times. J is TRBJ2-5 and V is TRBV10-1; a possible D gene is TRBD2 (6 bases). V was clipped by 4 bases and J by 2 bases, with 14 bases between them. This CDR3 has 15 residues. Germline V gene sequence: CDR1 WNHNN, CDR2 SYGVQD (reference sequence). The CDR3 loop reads CASSGGIAEQETQYF. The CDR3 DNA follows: TGCGCCAGCAGTGGGGGGATAGCGGAACAAGAGACCCAGTACTTC.

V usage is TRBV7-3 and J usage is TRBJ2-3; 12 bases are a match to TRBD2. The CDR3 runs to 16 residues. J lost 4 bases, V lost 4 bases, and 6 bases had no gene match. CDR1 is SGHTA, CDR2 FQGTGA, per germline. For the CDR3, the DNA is TGTGCCAGCAGCTCCCAGACTAGCGGGAGTCCAGATACGCAGTATTTT. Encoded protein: CASSSQTSGSPDTQYF.

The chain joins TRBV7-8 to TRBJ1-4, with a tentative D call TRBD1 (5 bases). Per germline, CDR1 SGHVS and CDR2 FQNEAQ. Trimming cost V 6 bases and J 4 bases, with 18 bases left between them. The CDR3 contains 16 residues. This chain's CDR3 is CASRRGLEGNNEKLFF. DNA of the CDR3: TGTGCCAGCAGGAGGGGTCTCGAGGGGAATAATGAAAAACTGTTTTTT. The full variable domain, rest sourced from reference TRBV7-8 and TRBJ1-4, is GAGVSQSPRYKVAKRGQDVALRCDPISGHVSLFWYQQALGQGPEFLTYFQNEAQLDKSGLPSDRFFAERPEGSVSTLKIQRTQQEDSAVYLCASRRGLEGNNEKLFFGSGTQLSVL.

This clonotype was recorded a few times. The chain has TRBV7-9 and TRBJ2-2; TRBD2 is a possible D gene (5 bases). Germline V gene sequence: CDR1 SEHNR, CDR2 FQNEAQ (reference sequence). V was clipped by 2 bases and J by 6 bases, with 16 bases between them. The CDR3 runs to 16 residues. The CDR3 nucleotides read TGTGCCAGCAGCTTAACGGCCGCTTCGGGGTCCGGGGAGCTGTTTTTT. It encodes CASSLTAASGSGELFF.

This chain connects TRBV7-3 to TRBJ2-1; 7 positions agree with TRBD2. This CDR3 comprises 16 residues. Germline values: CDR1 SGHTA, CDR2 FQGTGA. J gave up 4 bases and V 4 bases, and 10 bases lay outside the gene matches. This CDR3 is CASSWGTGTTYNEQFF. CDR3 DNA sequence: TGTGCCAGCAGCTGGGGTACCGGGACTACTTACAATGAGCAGTTCTTC.